The entry below gives a single T cell receptor beta chain sequence along with its context. Its specificity is not known. The sample contains more than one DNA sequence encoding this CDR3. The donors gave bone marrow, and they were healthy. A multiplex PCR was run with 60 Vbeta primers and 13 Jbeta primers. TCRdb's table, derived via immunoSEQ multiplex PCR, lists solely in-frame clones and lacks some. The sample holds around 67,000 clones, roughly 69% seen once. The data originate from a study of cytomegalovirus exposure and HLA in healthy donors. Study conclusions and caveats: Productive rates of about 87% or about 30% were seen for most TCR beta V segments in an earlier analysis. Links to common viral pathogens appeared, in a later analysis, for several of the most significant clusters.

The TCR sequence derives from a woman aged 50 to 60 in good health and CMV-seronegative. The sample was PBMCs.

The CDR3 spells CASSVATGEQYF. As DNA, the CDR3 is TGTGCCAGCAGCGTAGCTACGGGAGAGCAGTACTTC. V usage is TRBV9 and J usage is TRBJ2-7, with D perhaps matching TRBD2 (5 bases). The length of the CDR3 is 12 residues. With 0 bases removed from V and 7 bases from J, the gap between germline ends came to 8 bases. Germline V CDR1 and CDR2: SGDLS, YYNGEE.